This T cell receptor (beta chain) derives from a study of PD-1 blockade in classical Hodgkin lymphoma. Study-level findings and limits: Complete responders showed a baseline diversity that resembled the diversity of newly diagnosed patients. Reports indicated that newly diagnosed patients had lower baseline TCR diversity than healthy donors did. The CD4+ diversity rise by C4D1 was clearest in complete responders. Anyone who began nivolumab under 1 year after ASCT was excluded.

Germline V gene data show CDR1 as SGHDT and CDR2 as YYEEEE. The CDR3 is 14 residues long. V shed 5 bases, J shed 6 bases, and the junction held 7 bases outside the gene matches. Every patient had relapsed following autologous stem cell transplantation, and cohorts differed in brentuximab vedotin exposure. This clone was counted a single time. Its specificity is unknown. Some clones are missing from TCRdb's copy, which holds only in-frame ones; the method was immunoSEQ multiplex PCR. The data contain 20,000 or so clones, over 75% of them singletons. The V call is TRBV5-6, the J call TRBJ1-4, with TRBD1 matching over 7 bases. The TCR was taken from a human donor with classical Hodgkin lymphoma. Here the sequenced sample was peripheral blood mononuclear cells (PBMCs), taken before the second cycle of nivolumab. CDR3 DNA sequence: TGTGCCAGCAGTCCGGGACAGTACGATGAAAAACTGTTTTTT. Its protein is CASSPGQYDEKLFF.